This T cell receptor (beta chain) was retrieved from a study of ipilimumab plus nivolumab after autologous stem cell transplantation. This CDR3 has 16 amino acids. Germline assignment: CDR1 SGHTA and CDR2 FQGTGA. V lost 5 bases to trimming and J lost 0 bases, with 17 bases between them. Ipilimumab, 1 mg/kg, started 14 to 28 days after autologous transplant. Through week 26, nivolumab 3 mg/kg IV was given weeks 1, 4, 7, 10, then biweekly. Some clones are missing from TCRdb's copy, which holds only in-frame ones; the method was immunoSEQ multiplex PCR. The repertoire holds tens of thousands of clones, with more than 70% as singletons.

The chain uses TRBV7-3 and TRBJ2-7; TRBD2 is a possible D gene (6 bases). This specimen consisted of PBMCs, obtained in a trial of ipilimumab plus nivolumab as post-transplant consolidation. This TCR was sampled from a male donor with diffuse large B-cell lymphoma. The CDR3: CASSPGAGKISYEQYF. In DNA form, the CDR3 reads TGTGCCAGCAGCCCGGGAGCAGGAAAAATCTCCTACGAGCAGTACTTC. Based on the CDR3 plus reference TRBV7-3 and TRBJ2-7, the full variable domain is GAGVSQTPSNKVTEKGKYVELRCDPISGHTALYWYRQSLGQGPEFLIYFQGTGAADDSGLPNDRFFAVRPEGSVSTLKIQRTERGDSAVYLCASSPGAGKISYEQYFGPGTRLTVT.